Sequencing of this TCR beta chain was carried out in a study of T cells in Graves' hyperthyroidism and ophthalmopathy. Amplification of TCR beta CDR3 regions was performed using RNA transcripts as template. Primed by the HTBI set, a first-round RT-PCR was run on the TCR CDR3. TCRdb reanalysed the multiplex PCR reads using MiXCR and keeps one entry per CDR3 protein. The data contain roughly 840,000 distinct CDR3 sequences, roughly 40% of them singletons. The V end was cut by 0 bases, the J end by 8 bases, with 11 bases between. CDR3 length: 14 amino acids. Looked up from germline, CDR1 is DFQATT and CDR2 is SNEGSKA (reference sequence). This clonotype has only a few counts. Disease duration under 2 months; hyperthyroidism patients were aged 18 to 65.

The chain recombines TRBV20-1 with TRBJ1-6; a weak D match, TRBD1 (6 bases). The sequence derives from a young man with Graves' hyperthyroidism. The sequenced sample was blood. CDR3 residues: CSARDNRVDSPLHF. The CDR3 DNA is TGCAGTGCTAGAGATAACAGGGTGGATTCACCCCTCCACTTT.